These 27 T cell receptor beta chains originate from one sample sequenced in a study of vaccination effects on CD4 cells after COVID-19. Their antigens remain unidentified. The data were produced by immunoSEQ multiplex PCR, yet TCRdb's version contains in-frame clones alone and is incomplete. The sample consists of approximately 40,000 clones, over 60% of them appearing once. Using viral peptide pools, the ViraFEST assay grew out antigen-specific CD4+ T cells prior to sequencing. Culture proceeded for approximately 9 days, and CD4+ T cells were then isolated. This individual contracted SARS-CoV-2 between March and December 2020, as verified by PCR. The specimen comprised CD4+ T cells from PBMCs cultured with a peptide pool, sampled before COVID-19 vaccination. The receptors were gathered from a human donor who had a prior SARS-CoV-2 infection.

The chain joins TRBV25-1 to TRBJ1-2; 9 nucleotides align to TRBD1. V lost 7 bases to trimming and J lost 5 bases; unmatched junction nucleotides: 20. The germline CDR1 and CDR2 sequences are MGHDK and SYGVNS. This CDR3 is built from 18 residues. CDR3 in DNA: TGTGCCAGCAAGCAAATGGTATATTACAGGGGGCTGGGGTATGGCTACACCTTC. The encoded protein is CASKQMVYYRGLGYGYTF.

The chain has TRBV11-3 and TRBJ1-2; TRBD1 is a possible D gene (5 bases). Germline V gene data show CDR1 as SGHNT and CDR2 as YENEEA. V lost 5 bases, J lost 6 bases, and 16 bases lay in between. This CDR3 is 14 amino acids long. The CDR3 DNA sequence: TGTGCCAGCAGCCCGGGACTGAGGAGGGATGGCTACACCTTC. Translated, it gives CASSPGLRRDGYTF.

This chain uses TRBV5-1 with TRBJ2-5, with D perhaps matching TRBD2 (5 bases). The CDR3 is made up of 15 amino acids. Germline assignment: CDR1 SGHRS and CDR2 YFSETQ. With 4 bases removed from V and 0 bases from J, the gap between germline ends came to 13 bases. As DNA, the CDR3 is TGCGCCAGCAGCCCCGGAGTGGACTACCAAGAGACCCAGTACTTC. This gives the protein CASSPGVDYQETQYF.

This clone has a handful of counts. Germline and junction disagree at one end, which may indicate a read error. The V call is TRBV7-3, the J call TRBJ1-1; D is unclear. The CDR3 covers 13 residues. Germline assignment: CDR1 SGHTA and CDR2 FQGTGA. CDR3 loop: CASSITSGTTAFF. The CDR3 DNA reads as TGTGCCAGCAGCATAACTTCGGGTACGACAGCTTTCTTT.

The CDR3 DNA follows: TGCAGTGCTAGTCCCGGAGTATCTTATGGCTACACCTTC. The encoded protein is CSASPGVSYGYTF. This chain joins TRBV20-1 and TRBJ1-2, with D hard to call. V was clipped by 3 bases and J by 5 bases, with 13 bases between them. The germline gives CDR1 DFQATT, CDR2 SNEGSKA (reference sequence). The CDR3 length is 13 residues.

The rearrangement links TRBV19 to TRBJ2-2, with 12 bases that match TRBD2. V shed 5 bases, J shed 4 bases, and the junction held 5 bases outside the gene matches. In germline, CDR1 is LNHDA, CDR2 SQIVND (reference sequence). CDR3 length: 16 residues. The chain's CDR3 is CASSSGLAGRTGELFF. The CDR3 DNA reads TGTGCCAGTAGTTCAGGACTAGCGGGGCGCACCGGGGAGCTGTTTTTT.

This clone has a single count. The gene calls are TRBV20-1 and TRBJ2-7; 8 positions agree with TRBD2. The J segment lost 0 bases and the V segment lost 3 bases, leaving 4 bases of the junction unmatched. The CDR3 runs to 14 residues. Germline V lookup: CDR1 DFQATT, CDR2 SNEGSKA (reference sequence). The CDR3 sequence: CSASTGTSSYEQYF. CDR3 nucleotide sequence: TGCAGTGCTAGTACCGGGACTAGCTCCTACGAGCAGTACTTC.

This CDR3 is CASSYTGNGNTIYF. As DNA, the CDR3 is TGTGCCAGCAGTTACACCGGGAATGGAAACACCATATATTTT. The V and J genes are TRBV6-2 or TRBV6-3 and TRBJ1-3; D gene uncertain. Trimming pared 2 bases from V and 3 bases from J, leaving 8 bases between. In germline, CDR1 is MNHEY, CDR2 SVGEGT. The CDR3 extends over 14 amino acids.

The V gene is TRBV11-3, the J gene TRBJ2-5; 8 nucleotides agree with TRBD2. Unmatched junction bases numbered 8, after V lost 3 bases and J lost 2 bases. The CDR3 covers 16 residues. The germline CDR1 and CDR2 sequences are SGHNT and YENEEA. CDR3 DNA: TGTGCCAGCAGCTTGATAGCGGGACTGTCACAAGAGACCCAGTACTTC. The encoded protein is CASSLIAGLSQETQYF.

The V and J genes are TRBV7-9 and TRBJ2-5; D is ambiguous. With 3 bases removed from V and 5 bases from J, the gap between germline ends came to 7 bases. Looked up from germline, CDR1 is SEHNR and CDR2 is FQNEAQ (reference sequence). The CDR3 runs to 12 residues. The CDR3 sequence: CASSFSGETQYF. The CDR3, as DNA: TGTGCCAGCAGCTTTAGTGGGGAGACCCAGTACTTC.

V is TRBV2 and J is TRBJ2-1, with D unclear. The length of the CDR3 is 14 residues. The germline gives CDR1 SNHLY, CDR2 FYNNEI. The V end lost 5 bases, the J end lost 9 bases, and 17 bases lay between the germline ends. The CDR3 DNA reads as TGTGCCAGCAGTCCGGGCCCCGCGGATGCTGAGCAGTTCTTC. Protein: CASSPGPADAEQFF. The full variable domain, in which reference TRBV2 and TRBJ2-1 provide the parts outside the CDR3, is EPEVTQTPSHQVTQMGQEVILRCVPISNHLYFYWYRQILGQKVEFLVSFYNNEISEKSEIFDDQFSVERPDGSNFTLKIRSTKLEDSAMYFCASSPGPADAEQFFGPGTRLTVL.

The chain uses TRBV30 and TRBJ1-6, with D possibly TRBD1 on 6 matching bases. V gave up 2 bases and J gave up 7 bases, with 15 bases separating them. This CDR3 spans 15 amino acids. Per the germline V gene, CDR1 is GTSNPN and CDR2 is SVGIG (reference sequence). The CDR3 coding sequence is TGTGCCTGGAGTCAGAGGGGGGTTGCCAATTCACCCCTCCACTTT. It encodes CAWSQRGVANSPLHF.

This chain's CDR3 is CASSLGSISGNTIYF. CDR3 DNA: TGTGCCAGCAGCTTAGGCTCCATCTCTGGAAACACCATATATTTT. The chain couples TRBV7-2 to TRBJ1-3, with unresolved D. Germline CDR1 reads SGHTA; CDR2 reads FQGNSA. V lost 1 base, J lost 0 bases, and 7 bases lay in between. This CDR3 region has 15 residues.

The chain combines TRBV9 with TRBJ2-1; 9 bases agree with TRBD1. Germline trimming cut 4 bases from V and 4 bases from J; bases unmatched to any gene: 9. The CDR3 loop spans 16 amino acids. CDR1 is SGDLS, CDR2 YYNGEE, per germline. The CDR3 coding sequence is TGTGCCAGCAGCTTACAGGGGGCGTGGACGTACAATGAGCAGTTCTTC. Amino acid sequence: CASSLQGAWTYNEQFF.

The chain has TRBV19 and TRBJ1-6, with TRBD1 as a possible D gene (5 bases). The CDR3 contains 13 residues. The germline V and J ends were trimmed by 10 bases and 6 bases, with 13 bases remaining between them. Looked up from germline, CDR1 is LNHDA and CDR2 is SQIVND (reference sequence). The CDR3 sequence: CAIQGFTNSPLHF. The CDR3 nucleotides are TGTGCCATCCAGGGATTTACTAATTCACCCCTCCACTTT.

Only a few counts were recorded for this clone. V usage is TRBV7-2 and J usage is TRBJ2-3; D gene ambiguous. The germline V and J ends were trimmed by 2 bases and 2 bases, with 8 bases remaining between them. Germline CDR1 reads SGHTA; CDR2 reads FQGNSA. This CDR3 is built from 14 residues. The CDR3 nucleotides read TGTGCCAGCAGCTTATTAAGGACCACAGATACGCAGTATTTT. This codes for CASSLLRTTDTQYF.

The chain combines TRBV24-1 with TRBJ2-5; no clear D gene. The CDR3 covers 13 residues. Trimming stripped 3 bases from V and 2 bases from J, with 6 bases between. Germline-derived CDR1 and CDR2 are KGHDR and SFDVKD. The DNA of the CDR3 is TGTGCCACCAGTGATAGCAGGCAAGAGACCCAGTACTTC. Protein: CATSDSRQETQYF.

The rearrangement uses TRBV3-1 (or the pseudogene TRBV3-2) and TRBJ1-6; a weak D match, TRBD1 (5 bases). Germline V gives CDR1 LGHDT, CDR2 YNNKEL (reference sequence). V was shortened by 4 bases and J by 9 bases, with 16 bases between the two germline ends. The length of the CDR3 is 15 residues. CDR3 protein: CASSLTGFGGSPLHF. CDR3 nucleotides: TGTGCCAGCAGCCTAACAGGTTTCGGGGGTTCACCCCTCCACTTT.

J is TRBJ1-3 and V is TRBV5-1; maybe TRBD1 (6 bases). The CDR3 spans 14 residues. V was pared by 4 bases and J by 0 bases, with 8 bases between. CDR1 is SGHRS and CDR2 is YFSETQ in the germline V gene. CDR3 sequence reads: CASSLTGSGNTIYF. For the CDR3, the DNA is TGCGCCAGCAGCCTGACAGGCTCTGGAAACACCATATATTTT.

This clone was observed once. J is TRBJ2-5 and V is TRBV7-8; D is ambiguous. Per the germline V gene, CDR1 is SGHVS and CDR2 is FQNEAQ. V was pared by 5 bases and J by 5 bases, with 12 bases between. The CDR3 sequence is 13 residues long. CDR3 sequence (DNA): TGTGCCAGCAGCCGATCGAGGCTGGAGACCCAGTACTTC. It is translated as CASSRSRLETQYF. Full variable domain (remainder filled in from reference TRBV7-8 and TRBJ2-5): GAGVSQSPRYKVAKRGQDVALRCDPISGHVSLFWYQQALGQGPEFLTYFQNEAQLDKSGLPSDRFFAERPEGSVSTLKIQRTQQEDSAVYLCASSRSRLETQYFGPGTRLLVL.

J is TRBJ2-7 and V is TRBV6-5, with D possibly being TRBD1 (6 bases). CDR1 is MNHEY and CDR2 is SVGAGI in the germline V gene. The length of the CDR3 is 13 residues. V was clipped by 7 bases and J by 3 bases, with 13 bases between them. The CDR3 sequence is CASIGQFFYEQYF. The DNA for the CDR3 is TGTGCCAGCATAGGACAGTTCTTCTACGAGCAGTACTTC.

Relative to its sample, this clone is medium-sized. The V and J genes are TRBV29-1 and TRBJ2-3, with 13 nucleotides matching TRBD2. V dropped 6 bases and J dropped 7; count of bases not matched to a gene: 7. Per germline, CDR1 SQVTM and CDR2 ANQGSEA. The CDR3 contains 14 residues. CDR3 bases: TGCAGCGTCCTAGGACTAGCGGGAGTTTATACGCAGTATTTT. Protein: CSVLGLAGVYTQYF.

This clone showed up just a few times. The chain couples TRBV5-1 to TRBJ2-4; D possibly corresponds to TRBD2 (6 bases). This CDR3 is 13 amino acids long. Germline V gene lookup returns CDR1 SGHRS and CDR2 YFSETQ. V shed 2 bases and J shed 8 bases, with 11 bases lying between them. This CDR3 reads CASSLAREDIQYF. The CDR3 coding sequence is TGCGCCAGCAGCTTAGCCAGGGAGGACATTCAGTACTTC.

This clone came up a few times. J is TRBJ2-3 and V is TRBV4-3, with D possibly matching TRBD2 (6 bases). Looked up from germline, CDR1 is LGHNA and CDR2 is YSLEER. V was cut by 0 bases and J by 0 bases, with 10 bases left in between. There are 16 residues in the CDR3. This CDR3 is CASSQDLAGSTDTQYF. For the CDR3, the DNA is TGCGCCAGCAGCCAAGATTTGGCGGGAAGCACAGATACGCAGTATTTT.

This clone occurred a few times. The rearrangement links TRBV15 to TRBJ2-1; 7 nucleotides match TRBD2. In germline, CDR1 is LNHNV, CDR2 YYDKDF (reference sequence). V lost 5 bases and J lost 6; bases outside the gene matches: 7. CDR3 size: 14 residues. The CDR3 is CATSLGLEGNEQFF. The CDR3 coding sequence is TGTGCCACCAGCTTAGGACTAGAAGGCAATGAGCAGTTCTTC.

The chain employs TRBV15 and TRBJ2-7; possible D gene TRBD1, 5 bases. This CDR3 comprises 13 residues. V was cut by 5 bases and J by 3 bases, with 11 bases left in between. Germline values: CDR1 LNHNV, CDR2 YYDKDF (reference sequence). The CDR3 sequence: CATSWGQSYEQYF. For the CDR3, the DNA is TGTGCCACCAGCTGGGGCCAGAGCTACGAGCAGTACTTC. Full variable domain (remainder filled in from reference TRBV15 and TRBJ2-7): DAMVIQNPRYQVTQFGKPVTLSCSQTLNHNVMYWYQQKSSQAPKLLFHYYDKDFNNEADTPDNFQSRRPNTSFCFLDIRSPGLGDTAMYLCATSWGQSYEQYFGPGTRLTVT.

The CDR3 DNA is TGTGCCAGCAGCGAGTATGCAGATACGCAGTATTTT. Its translation: CASSEYADTQYF. The chain carries TRBV11-3 and TRBJ2-3; D gene unclear. The CDR3 loop spans 12 amino acids. Germline lookup yields CDR1 SGHNT and CDR2 YENEEA. Trimming removed 5 bases from V and 4 bases from J, with 7 bases in between.